The clone carrying this T cell receptor beta chain has only a few counts. Its antigen is still unknown. A multiplex PCR was run with 60 Vbeta primers and 13 Jbeta primers. The data were produced by immunoSEQ multiplex PCR, yet TCRdb's version contains in-frame clones alone and is incomplete. The table records roughly 160,000 clones, approximately 74% of them present only once. The donors were healthy bone marrow donors. This record comes from a study of cytomegalovirus exposure and HLA in healthy donors. On the study more broadly: There were 70 million to 95 million unique TCRs (from HLA-typed donors) in an early data release.

V gave up 2 bases and J gave up 7 bases, with 12 bases separating them. The germline gives CDR1 SGHDN, CDR2 FVKESK. The CDR3 is made up of 15 amino acids. Overall study results and limits: DRB1 showed the most TCR associations and HLA-C the fewest in a later analysis, as rates varied by HLA locus. A prior analysis recorded that most TCR beta V segments were productive about 90% or about 30% of the time.

The sequenced sample consisted of PBMCs. The source of this sequence is a woman in her thirties in good health and CMV-seronegative. The chain joins TRBV14 to TRBJ1-6; no definite D call. Here the CDR3 DNA reads TGTGCCAGCAGCCAATCTAATTGGCGGAATTCACCCCTCCACTTT. Amino acids: CASSQSNWRNSPLHF.